The clone carrying this T cell receptor (delta chain) was observed a few times. Antigen specificity is unknown. TCRdb records a much larger clone's protein for this DNA, with a difference at residue 14 that likely arises from a read error; the protein given is the translation of the DNA. TCRdb re-processed the multiplex PCR reads using CATT. The sample has 75,000 to 95,000 delta-chain clones; roughly 0.98% are singletons. Germline lookup yields CDR1 TSWWSYY and CDR2 QGS. The CDR3 runs 19 residues. V lost 3 bases and J lost 3, with 26 bases in between. This entry belongs to a study of γδ T cells in repeated Plasmodium falciparum infection. Vgamma9/Vdelta2+ and Vdelta2-negative gammadelta T cells were flow-sorted from PBMC for bulk sequencing. Study-level results: Waves of new clonotype selection appeared after repeated controlled infections in Vdelta2-negative, largely Vdelta1+, gammadelta T cells.

The sequenced material came from gamma-delta T cells from blood. This sequence was found in a pool of human donors (malaria-infected and uninfected, not separated). The genes are TRDV1 and TRDJ1; D may be TRDD3 (6 bases). TCRdb does not report a J gene; here it was assigned by matching the DNA to germline references. CDR3 bases: TGTGCTCTTGGGGACCCCTCCCGGATACCTCTACCGTACGCCGATAAACTCATCTTT. It codes for CALGDPSRIPLPYADKLIF.